What follows describes a single T cell receptor (beta chain). Its cognate antigen is unknown. The method was immunoSEQ multiplex PCR; TCRdb's version includes in-frame clones alone and lacks a portion of them. The top ten hold under 2% of the sample, which has roughly 120,000 clones, 70% to 90% seen once. The CDR3 has 15 amino acids. V lost 0 bases to trimming and J lost 6 bases, with 9 bases between them. CDR1 and CDR2 (germline): SGHAT, FQNNGV. This entry is derived from a study of T cell responses to AZD1222 COVID-19 vaccine. In the study overall: Combined were second doses at about 4 or about 12 weeks. The study's findings and limits: Among the donors, most were white British and more were female, and clonal diversity was possibly underestimated. Dominant at 160-218 and 743-854, vaccine-associated CD4 TCRs also spanned spike.

The chain couples TRBV11-2 to TRBJ1-6; no definite D call. The TCR was taken from an adult in good health. Here the sequenced sample was peripheral blood, taken on day 0 of AZD1222 vaccination. The CDR3 region has the DNA TGTGCCAGCAGCTTAGAGTCAGGCCGTAATTCACCCCTCCACTTT. Its protein product is CASSLESGRNSPLHF.